This passage covers 22 T cell receptor beta chains from one sample sequenced in a study of memory CD4+ T cells and cytomegalovirus serostatus. Assay: immunoSEQ multiplex PCR; the TCRdb copy retains only in-frame clones and omits some. The sample lists about 50,000 clones; 82% were seen once. Single viable CD3+CD4+CD8-CD45RO+ cells were sorted as the memory CD4+ T cells. The sample taken for sequencing was memory CD4+ T cells from blood. The receptors shown here come from an adult in good health and CMV-seronegative.

This clone was seen more than once but under ten times. The chain employs TRBV9 and TRBJ1-1, with D unresolved. V lost 0 bases, J lost 1 base, and 7 bases lay in between. This CDR3 has 14 residues. Germline CDR1 SGDLS, CDR2 YYNGEE. Here the CDR3 DNA reads TGTGCCAGCAGCGTAGTGCAGAAGAACACTGAAGCTTTCTTT. It codes for CASSVVQKNTEAFF.

This clone was counted once. The J gene is TRBJ1-1, the V gene TRBV6-6; D is ambiguous. Looked up from germline, CDR1 is MNHNY and CDR2 is SVGAGI (reference sequence). Trimming cost V 5 bases and J 10 bases, with 14 bases left between them. The CDR3 spans 12 residues. This chain's CDR3 is CASSSRGAGAFF. CDR3 DNA sequence: TGTGCCAGCAGTAGCCGTGGAGCCGGAGCTTTCTTT.

The chain combines TRBV5-5 with TRBJ1-6, with D possibly TRBD1 on 6 matching bases. The length of the CDR3 is 16 residues. V was shortened by 2 bases and J by 6 bases, with 15 bases between the two germline ends. The germline V gene encodes CDR1 SGHKS and CDR2 YYEKEE (reference sequence). This CDR3 reads CASSFTGLPVNSPLHF. The CDR3 nucleotides are TGTGCCAGCAGCTTTACAGGGCTTCCGGTTAATTCACCCCTCCACTTT.

This sequence joins TRBV6-1 and TRBJ2-3, with D perhaps matching TRBD2 (6 bases). Germline values: CDR1 MNHNS, CDR2 SASEGT. This CDR3 is built from 15 residues. Trimming took 5 bases from V and 2 from J, leaving 14 bases between them. This chain's CDR3 is CASSLAGQNTDTQYF. For the CDR3, the DNA is TGTGCCAGCAGTCTCGCGGGGCAGAACACAGATACGCAGTATTTT.

The chain couples TRBV29-1 to TRBJ2-7, with TRBD1 matching 8 bases. V trimming: 5 bases; J trimming: 6 bases; junction bases outside the gene matches: 12. The CDR3 consists of 14 residues. Germline loops: CDR1 SQVTM, CDR2 ANQGSEA. CDR3 nucleotide sequence: TGCAGCGTTTCGTCGACAGGGGCCTGGGGCGAGCAGTACTTC. Translation gives CSVSSTGAWGEQYF.

V is TRBV10-3 and J is TRBJ2-2; possible D gene TRBD2, 6 bases. The germline V gene encodes CDR1 ENHRY and CDR2 SYGVKD. Trimming took 3 bases from V and 8 from J, leaving 16 bases between them. The CDR3 length is 15 residues. CDR3 residues: CAISDQAPRGGELFF. CDR3 in DNA: TGTGCCATCAGTGATCAGGCGCCCCGGGGGGGGGAGCTGTTTTTT.

The gene calls are TRBV7-2 and TRBJ1-2; 8 positions agree with TRBD1. Germline CDR1 and CDR2: SGHTA and FQGNSA. The CDR3 covers 15 residues. With V trimmed by 1 base and J by 4 bases, 5 bases remained unmatched. In nucleotides, the CDR3 is TGTGCCAGCAGCTTAGGACAGGGGAGTACCTATGGCTACACCTTC. It is translated as CASSLGQGSTYGYTF.

This clone was counted a single time. The J gene is TRBJ2-7, the V gene TRBV30, with 8 bases fitting TRBD1. CDR1 is GTSNPN, CDR2 SVGIG, per germline (reference sequence). The CDR3 length is 13 residues. V shed 3 bases and J 3 bases; nucleotides not matched to a gene: 4. DNA for the CDR3: TGTGCCTGGAGCGGACAGGGTCTCTACGAGCAGTACTTC. This translates into CAWSGQGLYEQYF.

This clone has only one observation. This rearrangement joins TRBV6-1 to TRBJ2-7; D uncertain. Per the germline V gene, CDR1 is MNHNS and CDR2 is SASEGT. The CDR3 is made up of 13 amino acids. Trimming left V 5 bases short and J 0 bases short, with 8 bases between. The CDR3 DNA sequence: TGTGCCAGCAGTCCAGACACCTCCTACGAGCAGTACTTC. Translating gives CASSPDTSYEQYF.

V and J are TRBV6-1 and TRBJ1-4; possibly TRBD1 for D (5 bases). This CDR3 region has 16 residues. The germline V and J ends were trimmed by 4 bases and 8 bases, with 20 bases remaining between them. CDR1 MNHNS and CDR2 SASEGT come from the germline V gene. The CDR3 region has the DNA TGTGCCAGCAGTGGACGGGGGGACTCGGCGGGCGAAAAACTGTTTTTT. Its protein product is CASSGRGDSAGEKLFF.

V is TRBV5-1 and J is TRBJ1-2; maybe TRBD1 (5 bases). Germline CDR1 is SGHRS and CDR2 is YFSETQ. This CDR3 is 16 amino acids long. Trimming left V 0 bases short and J 5 bases short, with 17 bases between. CDR3 sequence: CASSLGTGPGLYGYTF. CDR3 nucleotide sequence: TGCGCCAGCAGCTTGGGAACGGGGCCAGGACTTTATGGCTACACCTTC.

The V call is TRBV2, the J call TRBJ2-5; possible D gene TRBD2, 5 bases. The CDR3 has 14 amino acids. Trimming removed 4 bases at V and 1 base at J, with 10 bases between. The germline gives CDR1 SNHLY, CDR2 FYNNEI. CDR3 amino acids: CASSGGLAQETQYF. CDR3 bases: TGTGCCAGCAGTGGCGGGCTAGCCCAAGAGACCCAGTACTTC. Drawing the rest from reference TRBV2 and TRBJ2-5, the complete variable domain is EPEVTQTPSHQVTQMGQEVILRCVPISNHLYFYWYRQILGQKVEFLVSFYNNEISEKSEIFDDQFSVERPDGSNFTLKIRSTKLEDSAMYFCASSGGLAQETQYFGPGTRLLVL.

V gene TRBV7-8 combines with J gene TRBJ2-3, with D unclear. V lost 0 bases to trimming and J lost 0 bases, with 7 bases between them. Germline V gives CDR1 SGHVS, CDR2 FQNEAQ. CDR3 length: 15 amino acids. In DNA form, the CDR3 reads TGTGCCAGCAGCTTAGCGGAAACTAGCACAGATACGCAGTATTTT. Translation: CASSLAETSTDTQYF.

The chain employs TRBV2 and TRBJ2-1; 14 bases are a match to TRBD2. CDR1 SNHLY and CDR2 FYNNEI come from the germline V gene. The ends lost 7 bases at V and 15 bases at J; junction bases unmatched: 14. The CDR3 consists of 15 residues. The CDR3: CASKLGMTSGGARFF. Written as DNA, the CDR3 is TGTGCCAGCAAATTGGGGATGACTAGCGGGGGGGCTAGGTTCTTC.

The CDR3 sequence: CASSSQGGTEAFF. The CDR3 DNA reads TGTGCCAGCAGCTCTCAGGGAGGCACTGAAGCTTTCTTT. The chain carries TRBV7-9 and TRBJ1-1, with D perhaps matching TRBD1 (5 bases). The ends were cut back, 4 bases at V and 4 bases at J, with 10 bases in the middle. The V gene's germline CDR1 is SEHNR and CDR2 FQNEAQ (reference sequence). The CDR3 consists of 13 residues.

This clone occurred once. The gene calls are TRBV10-3 and TRBJ2-7; 11 bases are shared with TRBD1. The CDR3 covers 15 residues. Trimming cost V 6 bases and J 0 bases; bases outside gene matches: 4. Germline assignment: CDR1 ENHRY and CDR2 SYGVKD. The CDR3 DNA reads as TGTGCCATCAGGGCCGGGACAGGGGGCTCCTACGAGCAGTACTTC. It encodes CAIRAGTGGSYEQYF.

J is TRBJ2-1 and V is TRBV6-6, with D maybe TRBD1 (6 bases). The V and J ends lost 4 bases and 9 bases respectively, with 10 bases between them. In germline, CDR1 is MNHNY, CDR2 SVGAGI (reference sequence). This CDR3 is 12 amino acids long. CDR3 region: CASSSSRGEQFF. CDR3 bases: TGTGCCAGCAGTTCTTCCAGGGGTGAGCAGTTCTTC.

The gene calls are TRBV9 and TRBJ1-1; maybe TRBD1 (6 bases). The CDR3 totals 14 residues. V lost 4 bases and J 0 bases, leaving 10 bases between the germline ends. CDR1 is SGDLS and CDR2 is YYNGEE in the germline V gene. The CDR3: CASSRQVMNTEAFF. CDR3 nucleotide sequence: TGTGCCAGCAGCAGACAGGTCATGAACACTGAAGCTTTCTTT.

The chain couples TRBV29-1 to TRBJ2-4; 7 nucleotides line up with TRBD1. The J segment lost 1 base and the V segment lost 1 base, leaving 4 bases of the junction unmatched. Looked up from germline, CDR1 is SQVTM and CDR2 is ANQGSEA. This CDR3 region has 15 residues. CDR3 in amino acids: CSVEGARGAKNIQYF. The CDR3 DNA follows: TGCAGCGTTGAAGGGGCCAGGGGGGCCAAAAACATTCAGTACTTC.

The V and J genes are TRBV27 and TRBJ1-2; a possible D gene is TRBD1 (5 bases). Trimming shortened V by 7 bases and J by 2 bases, and 17 bases separated the two germline ends. The germline V gene has CDR1 MNHEY and CDR2 SMNVEV (reference sequence). This CDR3 has 15 amino acids. CDR3 protein: CASTPRGERNYGYTF. CDR3 bases: TGTGCCAGCACCCCTAGGGGAGAACGAAACTATGGCTACACCTTC.

The chain joins TRBV7-7 to TRBJ1-1; D gene ambiguous. Germline CDR1 reads SSHAT; CDR2 reads FNYEAQ (reference sequence). The CDR3 consists of 13 residues. The ends were cut back, 4 bases at V and 5 bases at J, with 11 bases in the middle. The CDR3 is CASSSGLGTEAFF. CDR3 in DNA: TGTGCCAGCAGCTCCGGACTTGGTACTGAAGCTTTCTTT. The complete variable domain, with remaining parts taken from reference TRBV7-7 and TRBJ1-1, reads GAGVSQSPRYKVTKRGQDVTLRCDPISSHATLYWYQQALGQGPEFLTYFNYEAQPDKSGLPSDRFSAERPEGSISTLTIQRTEQRDSAMYRCASSSGLGTEAFFGQGTRLTVV.

This sequence joins TRBV28 and TRBJ1-2; weak D call: TRBD1 (6 bases). The CDR3 contains 16 residues. V lost 6 bases and J lost 4, with 21 bases in between. Germline CDR1 and CDR2: MDHEN and SYDVKM. The CDR3 sequence is CASRWGSQGKGYGYTF. In nucleotides, the CDR3 is TGTGCCAGCAGATGGGGGTCCCAGGGGAAGGGCTATGGCTACACCTTC.